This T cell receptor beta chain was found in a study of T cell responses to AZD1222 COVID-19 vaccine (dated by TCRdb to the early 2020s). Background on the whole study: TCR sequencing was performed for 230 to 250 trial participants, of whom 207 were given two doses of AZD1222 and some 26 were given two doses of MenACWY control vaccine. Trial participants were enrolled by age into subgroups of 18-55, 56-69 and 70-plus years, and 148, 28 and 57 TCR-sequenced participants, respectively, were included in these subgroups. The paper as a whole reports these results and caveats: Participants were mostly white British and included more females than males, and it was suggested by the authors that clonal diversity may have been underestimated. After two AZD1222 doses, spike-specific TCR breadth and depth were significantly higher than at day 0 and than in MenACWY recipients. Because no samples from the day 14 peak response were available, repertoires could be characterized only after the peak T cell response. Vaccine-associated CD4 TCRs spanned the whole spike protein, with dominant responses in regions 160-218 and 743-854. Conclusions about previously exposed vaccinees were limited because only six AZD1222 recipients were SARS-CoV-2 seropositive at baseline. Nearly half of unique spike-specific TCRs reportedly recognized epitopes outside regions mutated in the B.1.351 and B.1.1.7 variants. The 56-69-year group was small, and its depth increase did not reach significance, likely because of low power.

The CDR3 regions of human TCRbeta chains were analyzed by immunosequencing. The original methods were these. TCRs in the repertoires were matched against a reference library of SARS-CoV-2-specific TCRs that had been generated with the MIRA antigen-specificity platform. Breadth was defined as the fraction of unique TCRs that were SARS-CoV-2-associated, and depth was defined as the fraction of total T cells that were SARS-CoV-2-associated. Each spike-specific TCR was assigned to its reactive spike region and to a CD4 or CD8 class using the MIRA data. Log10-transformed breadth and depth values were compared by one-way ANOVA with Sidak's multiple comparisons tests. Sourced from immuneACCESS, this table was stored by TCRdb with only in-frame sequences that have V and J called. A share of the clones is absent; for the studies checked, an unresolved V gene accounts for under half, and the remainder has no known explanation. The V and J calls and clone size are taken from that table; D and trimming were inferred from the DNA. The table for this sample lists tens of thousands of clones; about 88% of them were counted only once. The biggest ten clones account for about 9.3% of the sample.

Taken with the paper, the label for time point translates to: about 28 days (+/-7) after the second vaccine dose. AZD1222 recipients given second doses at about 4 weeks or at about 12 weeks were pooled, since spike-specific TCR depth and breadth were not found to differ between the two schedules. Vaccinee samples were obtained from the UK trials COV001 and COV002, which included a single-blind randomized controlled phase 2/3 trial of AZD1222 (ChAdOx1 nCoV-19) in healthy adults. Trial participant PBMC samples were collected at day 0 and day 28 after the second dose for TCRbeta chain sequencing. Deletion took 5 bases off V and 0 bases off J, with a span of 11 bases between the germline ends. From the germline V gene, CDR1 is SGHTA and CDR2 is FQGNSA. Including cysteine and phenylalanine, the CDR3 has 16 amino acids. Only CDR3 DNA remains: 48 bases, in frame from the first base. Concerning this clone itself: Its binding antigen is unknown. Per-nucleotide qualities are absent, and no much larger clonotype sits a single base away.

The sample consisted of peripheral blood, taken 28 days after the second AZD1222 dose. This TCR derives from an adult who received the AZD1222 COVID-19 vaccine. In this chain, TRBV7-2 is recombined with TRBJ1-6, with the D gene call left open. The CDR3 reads CASSPGDSSYNSPLHF. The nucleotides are TGTGCCAGCAGCCCTGGGGATAGCTCCTATAATTCACCCCTCCACTTT.